This TCR beta chain was sequenced in a study of blood T cell repertoires in COVID-19. The overall study: The origin of the acute and convalescent COVID-19 samples was the United States, Italy and Spain. Nucleic acid was either cDNA or gDNA, and it came from T cells, B-cell-depleted T cells, or PBMCs.

Original processing notes: Counts of nucleated cells, estimated from reference gene primer amplification, were obtained. TCRdb's table, derived via immunoSEQ multiplex PCR, lists solely in-frame clones and lacks some. That table gives V, J and clone size, and the DNA gave D and trimming. The sample yields 120,000 to 150,000 clones, about 84% seen once. Trimming pared 0 bases from V and 3 bases from J, leaving 10 bases between. CDR1 and CDR2 (germline): SGHNT, YYREEE (reference sequence). This CDR3 has 15 residues. Sequenced material: peripheral blood. The V gene is TRBV5-4, the J gene TRBJ1-3; D might be TRBD1 (5 bases). The origin of this receptor is a woman in her forties or fifties with acute or convalescent COVID-19. The CDR3 reads CASSLDSGLGNTIYF. The CDR3 DNA is TGTGCCAGCAGCTTGGATTCGGGACTTGGAAACACCATATATTTT.